The rows below give T cell receptor beta chains drawn from one sample of a study of blood T cell repertoires in COVID-19. TCRdb's table, derived via immunoSEQ multiplex PCR, lists solely in-frame clones and lacks some. The repertoire holds about 91,000 clones, just over 85% seen once, with roughly 8.1% in the top ten. The sample consisted of peripheral blood. These receptors were collected from a woman in her 70s with acute or convalescent COVID-19. The CDR3 runs from the conserved cysteine through the conserved F or W.

j_call: TRBJ1-5
v_call: TRBV5-5
cdr3_aa: CASSPGQTSNQPQHF

j_call: TRBJ2-5
v_call: TRBV28
cdr3_aa: CASSFWTSGEYQETQYF

j_call: TRBJ1-1
v_call: TRBV7-8
cdr3_aa: CASSLVGGLDTEAFF

j_call: TRBJ1-5
v_call: TRBV4-1
cdr3_aa: CASSHPNQPQHF

j_call: TRBJ1-1
v_call: TRBV6-5
cdr3_aa: CASRLQGALNTEAFF

j_call: TRBJ2-4
v_call: TRBV18
cdr3_aa: CASSPRYAKNIQYF

j_call: TRBJ1-2
v_call: TRBV5-6
cdr3_aa: CASSLVRGADNYGYTF

j_call: TRBJ2-3
v_call: TRBV24-1
cdr3_aa: CATSAGFFDTQYF

j_call: TRBJ2-3
v_call: TRBV28
cdr3_aa: CASSYRQPSTDTQYF

j_call: TRBJ2-1
v_call: TRBV6-5
cdr3_aa: CASSYGPGVYNEQFF

j_call: TRBJ2-3
v_call: TRBV2
cdr3_aa: CASRLAGSTDTQYF

j_call: TRBJ2-7
v_call: TRBV5-6
cdr3_aa: CASSLGWGTSSYEQYF

j_call: TRBJ1-6
v_call: TRBV6-5
cdr3_aa: CASSYSQGHNSPLHF

j_call: TRBJ2-7
v_call: TRBV7-9
cdr3_aa: CASSLAGVGLASYEQYF

j_call: TRBJ1-4
v_call: TRBV5-4
cdr3_aa: CASSVGQGSRTNEKLFF

j_call: TRBJ2-7
v_call: TRBV4-1
cdr3_aa: CASSHVLTGLGEQYF

j_call: TRBJ2-2
v_call: TRBV28
cdr3_aa: CASSSSSGNTGELFF

j_call: TRBJ2-1
v_call: TRBV4-2
cdr3_aa: CASSQVVNEQFF

j_call: TRBJ1-3
v_call: TRBV27
cdr3_aa: CASRRTGGNTIYF

j_call: TRBJ1-5
v_call: TRBV4-1
cdr3_aa: CASSQERTGRNQPQHF

j_call: TRBJ2-2
v_call: TRBV5-1
cdr3_aa: CASREQGAQTGELFF

j_call: TRBJ1-1
v_call: TRBV3-1/TRBV3-2
cdr3_aa: CASSLGAGEAFF

j_call: TRBJ1-1
v_call: TRBV6-1
cdr3_aa: CASSELGQNTEAFF

j_call: TRBJ2-2
v_call: TRBV7-8
cdr3_aa: CASSLDLGRALLTGELFF

j_call: TRBJ2-5
v_call: TRBV3-1/TRBV3-2
cdr3_aa: CASSQWSGGQETQYF

j_call: TRBJ2-3
v_call: TRBV11-3
cdr3_aa: CASSHRGQGPDTQYF

j_call: TRBJ2-7
v_call: TRBV7-9
cdr3_aa: CASSPTVKGTGIEQYF

j_call: TRBJ1-1
v_call: TRBV13
cdr3_aa: CASSLVQGGPNTEAFF

j_call: TRBJ2-2
v_call: TRBV20-1
cdr3_aa: CSASVAGGELFF

j_call: TRBJ2-1
v_call: TRBV5-1
cdr3_aa: CASSSLSGKYNEQFF

j_call: TRBJ1-1
v_call: TRBV18
cdr3_aa: CASSRLQGATEAFF

j_call: TRBJ1-2
v_call: TRBV12-3/TRBV12-4
cdr3_aa: CASSVRADYGYTF

j_call: TRBJ1-2
v_call: TRBV5-1
cdr3_aa: CASSLTGDGANYGYTF

j_call: TRBJ1-2
v_call: TRBV5-5
cdr3_aa: CASSLAGELDYGYTF

j_call: TRBJ1-4
v_call: TRBV9
cdr3_aa: CASSVAGASNEKLFF

j_call: TRBJ2-7
v_call: TRBV10-3
cdr3_aa: CATTENNEQYF

j_call: TRBJ2-1
v_call: TRBV12-5
cdr3_aa: CASGYLAASSYNEQFF

j_call: TRBJ2-2
v_call: TRBV5-1
cdr3_aa: CASSWKDGTGSTGELFF

j_call: TRBJ2-2
v_call: TRBV7-2
cdr3_aa: CASRRVAGSGELFF

j_call: TRBJ2-3
v_call: TRBV13
cdr3_aa: CASSLRGGLDTQYF

j_call: TRBJ1-3
v_call: TRBV6-6
cdr3_aa: CASSYWGQYSGNTIYF

j_call: TRBJ2-7
v_call: TRBV28
cdr3_aa: CASSSNGAGVDEQYF

j_call: TRBJ2-7
v_call: TRBV5-1
cdr3_aa: CASSLDTAYEQYF

j_call: TRBJ1-6
v_call: TRBV3-1/TRBV3-2
cdr3_aa: CASSQSFGTEHNSPLHF

j_call: TRBJ1-1
v_call: TRBV11-2
cdr3_aa: CASSLNPGNTEAFF

j_call: TRBJ1-6
v_call: TRBV3-1/TRBV3-2
cdr3_aa: CASSQVRGRSSYNSPLHF

j_call: TRBJ2-1
v_call: TRBV7-3
cdr3_aa: CASSPSKEPYNEQFF

j_call: TRBJ1-1
v_call: TRBV27
cdr3_aa: CASSLSGQGASEAFF

j_call: TRBJ1-2
v_call: TRBV19
cdr3_aa: CASHAAGVGGYTF

j_call: TRBJ1-5
v_call: TRBV5-1
cdr3_aa: CASSLAGGGQPQHF

j_call: TRBJ2-1
v_call: TRBV9
cdr3_aa: CASSVLDSSYNEQFF

j_call: TRBJ2-6
v_call: TRBV6-5
cdr3_aa: CASSSSGFGANVLTF

j_call: TRBJ1-2
v_call: TRBV4-1
cdr3_aa: CASSQDNRETNYGYTF

j_call: TRBJ2-2
v_call: TRBV5-4
cdr3_aa: CASSPNRDTGELFF